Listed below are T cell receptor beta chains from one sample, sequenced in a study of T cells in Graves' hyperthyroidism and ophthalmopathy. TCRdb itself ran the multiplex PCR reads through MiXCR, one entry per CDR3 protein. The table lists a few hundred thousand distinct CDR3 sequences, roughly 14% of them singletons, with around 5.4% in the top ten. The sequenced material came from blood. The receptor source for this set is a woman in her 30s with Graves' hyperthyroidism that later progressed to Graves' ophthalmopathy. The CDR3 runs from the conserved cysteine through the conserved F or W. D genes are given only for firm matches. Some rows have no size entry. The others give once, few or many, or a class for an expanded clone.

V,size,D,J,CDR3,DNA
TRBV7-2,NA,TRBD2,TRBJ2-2,CASSSNAGGRTGELFF,TGTGCCAGCAGCTCTAATGCGGGGGGCCGGACCGGGGAGCTGTTTTTT
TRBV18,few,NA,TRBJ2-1,CASSFSKGDEQFF,TGTGCCAGCTCGTTTTCAAAAGGGGATGAGCAGTTCTTC
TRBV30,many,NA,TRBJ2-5,CAWSSGQTQYF,TGTGCCTGGAGCTCAGGACAGACCCAGTACTTC
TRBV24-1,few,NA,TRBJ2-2,CATNRLIITHTGELFF,TGTGCCACCAATCGACTAATCATAACGCACACCGGGGAGCTGTTTTTT
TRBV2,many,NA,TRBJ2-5,CASSAGTLYQETQYF,TGTGCCAGCAGTGCCGGGACCCTGTACCAAGAGACCCAGTACTTC
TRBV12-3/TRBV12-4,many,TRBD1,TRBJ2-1,CASSPGQGVGNEQFF,TGTGCCAGCAGTCCAGGACAGGGGGTCGGCAATGAGCAGTTCTTC
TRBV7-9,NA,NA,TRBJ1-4,CASSLPGAGNEKLFF,TGTGCCAGCAGCTTACCCGGAGCGGGGAATGAAAAACTGTTTTTT
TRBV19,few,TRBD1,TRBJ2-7,CASSKKPGTASSSYEQYF,TGTGCCAGTAGTAAAAAACCCGGGACAGCGAGCAGCTCCTACGAGCAGTACTTC
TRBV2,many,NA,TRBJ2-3,CASSLPHTDTQYF,TGTGCCAGCAGTCTTCCCCACACAGATACGCAGTATTTT
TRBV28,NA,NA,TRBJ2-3,CASNDPGSPTDTQYF,TGTGCCAGCAACGACCCAGGGTCCCCCACAGATACGCAGTATTTT
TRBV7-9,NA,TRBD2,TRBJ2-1,CASSPPSGRSYNEQFF,TGTGCCAGCAGCCCCCCCAGCGGGAGAAGTTACAATGAGCAGTTCTTC
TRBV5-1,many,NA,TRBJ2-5,CASSLVSGETQYF,TGTGCCAGCAGCTTAGTGTCAGGGGAGACCCAGTACTTC
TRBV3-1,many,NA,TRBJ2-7,CASSQEGRLVGYEQYF,TGTGCCAGCAGCCAAGAGGGTAGGCTAGTCGGCTACGAGCAGTACTTC
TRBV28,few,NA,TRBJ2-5,CASRISPGARWETQYF,TGTGCCAGCCGGATTTCGCCAGGGGCGCGCTGGGAGACCCAGTACTTC
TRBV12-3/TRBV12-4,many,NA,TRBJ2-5,CASSLSGQETQYF,TGTGCCAGCAGTTTAAGCGGGCAAGAGACCCAGTACTTC
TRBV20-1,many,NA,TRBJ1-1,CSARGMNTEAFF,TGCAGTGCTAGGGGCATGAACACTGAAGCTTTCTTT
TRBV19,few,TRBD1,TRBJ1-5,CASSTTGGSQPQHF,TGTGCCAGTAGTACCACAGGGGGAAGTCAGCCCCAGCATTTT
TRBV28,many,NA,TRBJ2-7,CASSLLDSPYEQYF,TGTGCCAGCAGTCTATTAGACAGTCCCTACGAGCAGTACTTC
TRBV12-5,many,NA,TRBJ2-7,CASGTQVDEQYF,TGTGCTAGTGGCACACAAGTTGACGAGCAGTACTTC
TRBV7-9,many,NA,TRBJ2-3,CASSSGHTDTQYF,TGTGCCAGCAGCTCGGGACACACAGATACGCAGTATTTT
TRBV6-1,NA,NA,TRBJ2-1,CASSDPAGDAYNEQFF,TGTGCCAGCAGTGATCCGGCGGGTGACGCCTACAATGAGCAGTTCTTC
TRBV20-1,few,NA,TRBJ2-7,CSAPTGLSYEQYF,TGCAGTGCTCCGACAGGACTGTCCTACGAGCAGTACTTC
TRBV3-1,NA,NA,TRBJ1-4,CASSPREGFEKLFF,TGTGCCAGCAGCCCCAGGGAAGGGTTCGAAAAACTGTTTTTT
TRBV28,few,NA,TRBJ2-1,CASSLQMGLYNEQFF,TGTGCCAGCAGTTTACAGATGGGGCTATACAATGAGCAGTTCTTC
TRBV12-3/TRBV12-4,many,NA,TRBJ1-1,CASSTGFSEAFF,TGTGCCAGCAGCACAGGGTTTTCTGAAGCTTTCTTT
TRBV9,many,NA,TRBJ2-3,CASSVSRTDTQYF,TGTGCCAGCAGCGTCTCCCGCACAGATACGCAGTATTTT
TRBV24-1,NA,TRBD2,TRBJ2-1,CATSAAGGVNGQFF,TGTGCCACCAGTGCAGCGGGAGGCGTCAATGGGCAGTTCTTC
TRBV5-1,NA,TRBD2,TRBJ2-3,CASSLEATSPSFADTQYF,TGCGCCAGCAGCTTGGAGGCGACTAGCCCCTCATTCGCAGATACGCAGTATTTT
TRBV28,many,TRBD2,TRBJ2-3,CASSFPGLAGITDTQYF,TGTGCCAGCAGTTTCCCTGGACTAGCGGGGATAACAGATACGCAGTATTTT
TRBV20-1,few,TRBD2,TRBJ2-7,CSAQGLAGSYEQYF,TGCAGTGCTCAAGGGCTAGCGGGCTCCTACGAGCAGTACTTC
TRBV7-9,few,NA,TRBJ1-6,CDSSFVRDSPLHF,TGTGACAGCAGCTTTGTTCGGGATTCACCCCTCCACTTT
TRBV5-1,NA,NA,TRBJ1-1,CASSLGGVEYTEAFF,TGCGCCAGCAGCTTGGGAGGGGTGGAGTACACTGAAGCTTTCTTT
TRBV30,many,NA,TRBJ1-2,CAWSGGGYGYTF,TGTGCCTGGAGTGGGGGAGGGTATGGCTACACCTTC
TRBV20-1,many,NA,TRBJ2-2,CSARSSRGLAGELFF,TGCAGTGCTAGAAGTAGCAGGGGTTTAGCCGGGGAGCTGTTTTTT
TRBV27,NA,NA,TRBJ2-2,CASRASRLPLLQNTGELFF,TGTGCCAGCAGGGCCTCTAGGCTACCTCTCCTACAGAACACCGGGGAGCTGTTTTTT
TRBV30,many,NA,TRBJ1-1,CAWSVPGARAEAFF,TGTGCCTGGAGTGTACCGGGGGCGAGAGCTGAAGCTTTCTTT
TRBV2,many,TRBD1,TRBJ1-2,CAIQGVYQNGYTF,TGTGCCATCCAGGGGGTTTACCAGAATGGCTACACCTTC
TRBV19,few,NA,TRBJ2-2,CASNGGLKNTGELFF,TGTGCCAGTAATGGGGGGCTCAAGAACACCGGGGAGCTGTTTTTT
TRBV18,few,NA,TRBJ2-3,CASPRLDSYSTDTQYF,TGTGCCAGCCCACGGCTAGACAGCTACAGCACAGATACGCAGTATTTT
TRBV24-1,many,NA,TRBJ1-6,CATTSSSPLHF,TGTGCCACCACTTCTAGTTCACCCCTCCACTTT
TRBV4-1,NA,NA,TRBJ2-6,CASSQVRQSSSGANVLTF,TGCGCCAGCAGCCAAGTCCGACAGAGCAGCTCTGGGGCCAACGTCCTGACTTTC
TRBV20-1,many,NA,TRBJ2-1,CSARTEPRPSYNEQFF,TGCAGTGCTAGAACCGAACCTAGGCCCAGCTACAATGAGCAGTTCTTC
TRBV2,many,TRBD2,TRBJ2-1,CASSGFSGSVYNEQFF,TGTGCCAGCAGCGGATTTAGCGGGAGTGTCTACAATGAGCAGTTCTTC
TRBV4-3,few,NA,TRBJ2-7,CASSQPGGAEQYF,TGCGCCAGCAGCCAGCCCGGAGGTGCCGAGCAGTACTTC
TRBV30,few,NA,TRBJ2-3,CAWSISFSPDTQYF,TGTGCCTGGAGTATATCTTTTAGCCCAGATACGCAGTATTTT
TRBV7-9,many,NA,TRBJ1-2,CASSLVGYTF,TGTGCCAGCAGCTTAGTCGGCTACACCTTC